The 23 T cell receptor beta chains in this list originate from one sample, sequenced in a study of blood T cell repertoires in COVID-19. Profiled with immunoSEQ multiplex PCR; TCRdb holds only in-frame clones, not every one. The sample carries about 200,000 clones, 80% to 90% recorded once. The specimen was peripheral blood. The source is a man in his forties or fifties with active or convalescent COVID-19.

There are a few counts of this clone. This sequence joins TRBV10-3 and TRBJ1-2; 7 bases align to TRBD1. Trimming at V came to 6 bases and at J to 4 bases, leaving 2 bases not matched to a gene. This CDR3 is 12 amino acids long. The germline gives CDR1 ENHRY, CDR2 SYGVKD. The CDR3 protein is CAIRGGGYGYTF. CDR3 DNA: TGTGCCATCAGAGGGGGCGGCTATGGCTACACCTTC.

V is TRBV19 and J is TRBJ1-3; 9 bases map to TRBD1. The J segment lost 6 bases and the V segment lost 7 bases, leaving 10 bases of the junction unmatched. The germline V gene encodes CDR1 LNHDA and CDR2 SQIVND (reference sequence). The CDR3 totals 15 residues. The CDR3 reads CASTEQGAIVNTIYF. Written as DNA, the CDR3 is TGTGCCAGTACCGAACAGGGGGCGATCGTAAACACCATATATTTT.

This clone was observed a few times. This rearrangement joins TRBV28 to TRBJ2-3; D is perhaps TRBD2 (6 bases). The CDR3 loop spans 13 amino acids. V gave up 8 bases and J gave up 6 bases, with 15 bases separating them. The germline V gene has CDR1 MDHEN and CDR2 SYDVKM. The CDR3 DNA follows: TGTGCCAGCCTTACAGGAGGGGATGATACGCAGTATTTT. Translating gives CASLTGGDDTQYF.

The rearrangement joins TRBV2 to TRBJ2-7; perhaps TRBD1 as D (5 bases). Germline CDR1 reads SNHLY; CDR2 reads FYNNEI. Deletions cut 4 bases from V and 2 bases from J, with 6 bases between. This CDR3 has 12 residues. The chain's CDR3 is CASSGQTYEQYV. The CDR3 DNA sequence: TGTGCCAGCAGTGGACAGACCTACGAGCAGTACGTC.

This clone was observed a few times. This sequence joins TRBV2 and TRBJ1-2, with D perhaps TRBD1 (5 bases). V lost 4 bases and J lost 4, with 10 bases in between. The germline CDR1 and CDR2 sequences are SNHLY and FYNNEI. The CDR3 is 13 residues long. The CDR3 nucleotides read TGTGCCAGCAGTGTTGAAGGGGCCTATGGCTACACCTTC. Amino acids: CASSVEGAYGYTF. Full variable domain (outside the CDR3, taken from reference TRBV2 and TRBJ1-2): EPEVTQTPSHQVTQMGQEVILRCVPISNHLYFYWYRQILGQKVEFLVSFYNNEISEKSEIFDDQFSVERPDGSNFTLKIRSTKLEDSAMYFCASSVEGAYGYTFGSGTRLTVV.

The V gene is TRBV7-9, the J gene TRBJ1-2, with a weak D call TRBD1 (6 bases). CDR3 size: 13 residues. V gave up 4 bases and J gave up 4 bases, with 10 bases separating them. Germline V gene sequence: CDR1 SEHNR, CDR2 FQNEAQ (reference sequence). The CDR3 loop reads CASSSGQTYGYTF. The CDR3 bases are TGTGCCAGCAGCTCTGGACAGACCTATGGCTACACCTTC. Full variable domain (outside the CDR3, taken from reference TRBV7-9 and TRBJ1-2): DTGVSQNPRHKITKRGQNVTFRCDPISEHNRLYWYRQTLGQGPEFLTYFQNEAQLEKSRLLSDRFSAERPKGSFSTLEIQRTEQGDSAMYLCASSSGQTYGYTFGSGTRLTVV.

The J gene is TRBJ2-2, the V gene TRBV5-6; TRBD1 matches at 9 bases. V shed 0 bases and J 6 bases; nucleotides not matched to a gene: 6. The CDR3 runs to 16 residues. Germline lookup yields CDR1 SGHDT and CDR2 YYEEEE. The CDR3 bases are TGTGCCAGCAGCTTGGACAGGGGGCGCGACCCCGGGGAGCTGTTTTTT. The encoded protein is CASSLDRGRDPGELFF.

This clone appeared once. The chain is built from TRBV18 and TRBJ2-2, with D maybe TRBD1 (5 bases). The CDR3 contains 18 residues. V dropped 0 bases and J dropped 1 base, with 15 bases sitting between them. Germline CDR1 KGHSH, CDR2 LQKENI. DNA for the CDR3: TGTGCCAGCTCACCACCTACCGAAGGGGCGAAGAACACCGGGGAGCTGTTTTTT. It encodes CASSPPTEGAKNTGELFF.

In DNA form, the CDR3 reads TGTGCCAGCAGTCCCTTCCTCTACGACAGGGGGCAGTTCTTC. The encoded protein is CASSPFLYDRGQFF. This chain joins TRBV6-6 and TRBJ2-1; 8 bases are shared with TRBD1. V lost 5 bases, J lost 12 bases, and 12 bases stayed unmatched. The CDR3 spans 14 residues. From germline, CDR1 is MNHNY and CDR2 SVGAGI (reference sequence).

This clone has only a few counts. The chain recombines TRBV7-8 with TRBJ1-3, with D possibly being TRBD1 (5 bases). The CDR3 totals 15 residues. V lost 4 bases, J lost 9 bases, and 19 bases lay in between. Germline CDR1 is SGHVS and CDR2 is FQNEAQ. CDR3 bases: TGTGCCAGCAGCTCAGCCATCGGGGGTTTCGGCACCATATATTTT. Translation: CASSSAIGGFGTIYF.

This clone was seen a few times. The chain is built from TRBV3-1 (or the pseudogene TRBV3-2) and TRBJ1-2; unclear D gene. Germline V gene lookup returns CDR1 LGHDT and CDR2 YNNKEL (reference sequence). V lost 0 bases and J 6 bases, leaving 8 bases between the germline ends. The CDR3 runs 13 residues. The CDR3: CASSQDHEDGYTF. In DNA form, the CDR3 reads TGTGCCAGCAGCCAAGATCATGAGGATGGCTACACCTTC.

The chain combines TRBV7-8 with TRBJ1-6; D perhaps matches TRBD1 (6 bases). V lost 5 bases and J lost 10, with 15 bases in between. Per germline, CDR1 SGHVS and CDR2 FQNEAQ. CDR3 length: 14 residues. The CDR3 DNA follows: TGTGCCAGCAGCCCGCACAGGGAAATCTCACCCCTCCACTTT. It encodes CASSPHREISPLHF.

The genes are TRBV9 and TRBJ2-2; TRBD2 matches at 7 bases. J was trimmed by 1 base and V by 3 bases; bases with no gene match: 3. In germline, CDR1 is SGDLS, CDR2 YYNGEE. The CDR3 extends over 15 amino acids. CDR3 in amino acids: CASSALAVNTGELFF. The CDR3 bases are TGTGCCAGCAGCGCCCTAGCGGTGAACACCGGGGAGCTGTTTTTT.

This chain uses TRBV6-2 or TRBV6-3 with TRBJ1-2; D unclear. V shed 5 bases and J shed 8 bases, with 15 bases lying between them. CDR1 is MNHEY and CDR2 is SVGEGT in the germline V gene. CDR3 length: 13 amino acids. The CDR3 is CASSPGSTGGYTF. In DNA form, the CDR3 reads TGTGCCAGCAGTCCCGGATCAACGGGGGGCTACACCTTC.

The CDR3 DNA is TGTGCCAGCAGCCATATGACAGGGGCGTACAATCAGCCCCAGCATTTT. Amino acids: CASSHMTGAYNQPQHF. The chain is built from TRBV6-2 or TRBV6-3 and TRBJ1-5; 8 bases line up with TRBD1. Germline V gives CDR1 MNHEY, CDR2 SVGEGT. The CDR3 totals 16 residues. With V trimmed by 6 bases and J by 3 bases, 10 bases remained unmatched.

The J gene is TRBJ2-7, the V gene TRBV3-1 (or the pseudogene TRBV3-2); maybe TRBD1 (5 bases). The CDR3 is made up of 15 amino acids. Germline lookup yields CDR1 LGHDT and CDR2 YNNKEL (reference sequence). The ends were cut back, 0 bases at V and 4 bases at J, with 13 bases in the middle. In nucleotides, the CDR3 is TGTGCCAGCAGCCAAGATATGACAGCTCGTTACGAGCAGTACGTC. Protein product: CASSQDMTARYEQYV.

This chain uses TRBV30 with TRBJ2-1, with 9 bases matching TRBD2. CDR3 length equals 11 residues. The germline V gene encodes CDR1 GTSNPN and CDR2 SVGIG (reference sequence). V lost 8 bases to trimming and J lost 9 bases; unmatched junction nucleotides: 5. CDR3 DNA: TGTGCCGGGGGACTAGCTGGTGAGCAGTTCTTC. Amino acids: CAGGLAGEQFF.

V and J are TRBV27 and TRBJ2-2; 16 positions agree with TRBD2. Germline loops: CDR1 MNHEY, CDR2 SMNVEV (reference sequence). This CDR3 has 19 amino acids. V lost 4 bases, J lost 6 bases, and 11 bases stayed unmatched. The CDR3, as DNA: TGTGCCAGCAGTTGGGGACTAGCGGGGGGGCTAGGAGAGGCCGGGGAGCTGTTTTTT. This gives the protein CASSWGLAGGLGEAGELFF.

V gene TRBV25-1 combines with J gene TRBJ2-1; 14 bases agree with TRBD2. Germline V gives CDR1 MGHDK, CDR2 SYGVNS. The J segment lost 5 bases and the V segment lost 4 bases, leaving 7 bases of the junction unmatched. This CDR3 has 17 residues. CDR3 residues: CASSGGVGLAGDNEQFF. The DNA of the CDR3 is TGTGCCAGCAGTGGGGGTGTGGGACTAGCGGGAGACAATGAGCAGTTCTTC.

The chain links TRBV19 to TRBJ2-3, with a tentative D call TRBD1 (6 bases). Germline lookup yields CDR1 LNHDA and CDR2 SQIVND (reference sequence). Trimming pared 1 base from V and 2 bases from J, leaving 10 bases between. The length of the CDR3 is 15 residues. CDR3 coding DNA: TGTGCCAGTAGTATAGGCGACAGGTTCACAGATACGCAGTATTTT. It translates to CASSIGDRFTDTQYF.

The chain recombines TRBV19 with TRBJ2-1; 11 nucleotides match TRBD2. CDR1 and CDR2 (germline): LNHDA, SQIVND (reference sequence). The CDR3 consists of 16 residues. J lost 1 base, V lost 5 bases, and 4 bases had no gene match. The CDR3 DNA sequence: TGTGCCAGTAGTGAGCTAGCGGGGGGTTCCTACAATGAGCAGTTCTTC. Its protein product is CASSELAGGSYNEQFF.

This clone was observed once. The chain combines TRBV5-6 with TRBJ1-3; no clear D. Germline V lookup: CDR1 SGHDT, CDR2 YYEEEE. V dropped 2 bases and J dropped 0 bases, with 9 bases sitting between them. This CDR3 comprises 15 residues. As DNA, the CDR3 is TGTGCCAGCAGCTTAGGCGGGTCCTCTGGAAACACCATATATTTT. Protein sequence: CASSLGGSSGNTIYF.

The genes are TRBV29-1 and TRBJ2-1; D not resolved. The germline V and J ends were trimmed by 7 bases and 6 bases, with 16 bases remaining between them. The CDR3 loop spans 13 amino acids. Germline V CDR1 and CDR2: SQVTM, ANQGSEA. The CDR3 nucleotides read TGCAGCGCCCCCGTTTTGTCACTCAATGAGCAGTTCTTC. It yields the protein CSAPVLSLNEQFF.